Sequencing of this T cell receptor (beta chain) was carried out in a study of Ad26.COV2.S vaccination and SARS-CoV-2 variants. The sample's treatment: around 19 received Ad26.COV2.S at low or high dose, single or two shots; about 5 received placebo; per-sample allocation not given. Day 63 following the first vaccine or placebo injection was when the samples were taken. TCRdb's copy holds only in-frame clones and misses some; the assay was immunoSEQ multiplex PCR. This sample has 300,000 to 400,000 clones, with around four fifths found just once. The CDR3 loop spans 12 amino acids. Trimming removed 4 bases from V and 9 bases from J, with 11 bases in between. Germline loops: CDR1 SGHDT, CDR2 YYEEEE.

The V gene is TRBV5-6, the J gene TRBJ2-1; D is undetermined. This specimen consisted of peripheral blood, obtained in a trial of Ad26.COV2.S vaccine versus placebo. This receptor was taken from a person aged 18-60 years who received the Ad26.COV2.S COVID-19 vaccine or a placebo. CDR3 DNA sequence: TGTGCCAGCAGCAGCCGCCGGTCTGAGCAGTTCTTC. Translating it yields CASSSRRSEQFF.